Sequencing of this TCR beta chain was carried out in a study of neurological immune-mediated disorders. This clonotype was counted ten times or more. Via MiXCR, TCRdb re-called the 5' RACE reads, giving one row per CDR3 protein. The sample includes fewer than 90,000 distinct CDR3 sequences, 4% to 6% of them seen just once. What was sequenced was PBMCs. This TCR was sampled from a man aged 18 to 29 with multiple sclerosis.

In DNA, the CDR3 is TGTGCCAGCAGCGTAGGCGGGGCAGGGGAGACCCAGTACTTC. It encodes CASSVGGAGETQYF. This rearrangement joins TRBV9 to TRBJ2-5, with a weak D call TRBD2 (6 bases). V was shortened by 0 bases and J by 5 bases, with 11 bases between the two germline ends. The CDR3 loop spans 14 amino acids. The V gene's germline CDR1 is SGDLS and CDR2 YYNGEE.